Below, 22 T cell receptor beta chains from the same sample are listed, as sequenced in a study of blood T cell repertoires in COVID-19. Assay: immunoSEQ multiplex PCR; the TCRdb copy retains only in-frame clones and omits some. The sample carries tens of thousands of clones, approximately 82% recorded once. The sample was peripheral blood. The receptor source for this set is a human donor in a cohort sampled during active COVID-19.

The CDR3 coding sequence is TGTGCCAGCAGCCCCCTACCAGAAGCGAATTCACCCCTCCACTTT. Translation gives CASSPLPEANSPLHF. The rearrangement uses TRBV3-1 (or the pseudogene TRBV3-2) and TRBJ1-6; no clear D gene. Trimming took off 4 bases at V and 7 bases at J, with 14 bases between the two ends. Germline assignment: CDR1 LGHDT and CDR2 YNNKEL (reference sequence). The CDR3 runs to 15 residues.

The V gene is TRBV4-2, the J gene TRBJ2-5; tentatively, D is TRBD1 (5 bases). Germline V gives CDR1 LGHNA, CDR2 YNFKEQ. The CDR3 has 20 residues. Deletions cut 0 bases from V and 5 bases from J, with 28 bases between. The CDR3 here is CASSQEKGRYLVWFIETQYF. CDR3 DNA: TGTGCCAGCAGCCAAGAGAAGGGGCGTTATCTAGTCTGGTTCATTGAGACCCAGTACTTC.

The rearrangement links TRBV7-9 to TRBJ1-2, with 7 bases identical to TRBD1. Germline lookup yields CDR1 SEHNR and CDR2 FQNEAQ (reference sequence). V shed 5 bases and J 3 bases; nucleotides not matched to a gene: 3. This CDR3 comprises 13 residues. CDR3 sequence: CASSLTGDYGYTF. The CDR3 DNA sequence: TGTGCCAGCAGCCTAACAGGGGACTATGGCTACACCTTC.

This clone was seen a handful of times. The CDR3: CASSRQGVDKNNSPLHF. The CDR3 DNA reads as TGTGCCAGCTCGCGACAGGGCGTTGACAAAAATAATTCACCCCTCCACTTT. The chain couples TRBV18 to TRBJ1-6; 7 nucleotides agree with TRBD1. Germline V lookup: CDR1 KGHSH, CDR2 LQKENI. This CDR3 comprises 17 residues. V was pared by 6 bases and J by 5 bases, with 13 bases of the junction left unmatched.

The V gene is TRBV5-6, the J gene TRBJ2-3; 8 positions match TRBD2. This CDR3 has 16 residues. Trimming cost V 1 base and J 1 base; bases outside gene matches: 5. Germline loops: CDR1 SGHDT, CDR2 YYEEEE. The CDR3 coding sequence is TGTGCCAGCAGCTTGTATCTAGCGGGTGGCACAGATACGCAGTATTTT. Residues: CASSLYLAGGTDTQYF.

The chain couples TRBV7-9 to TRBJ2-3; the match to TRBD2 covers 9 bases. The J segment lost 1 base and the V segment lost 4 bases, leaving 6 bases of the junction unmatched. The length of the CDR3 is 16 residues. CDR1 SEHNR and CDR2 FQNEAQ come from the germline V gene (reference sequence). CDR3 in amino acids: CASSYFSGGRTDTQYF. The CDR3 bases are TGTGCCAGCAGCTATTTTAGCGGGGGCCGCACAGATACGCAGTATTTT.

This chain connects TRBV27 to TRBJ1-6; tentative D call: TRBD1 (6 bases). Per germline, CDR1 MNHEY and CDR2 SMNVEV (reference sequence). The CDR3 covers 15 residues. Trimming pared 3 bases from V and 14 bases from J, leaving 20 bases between. This CDR3 reads CASSLRQDEIWALHF. The CDR3 coding sequence is TGTGCCAGCAGTTTGAGACAGGATGAAATCTGGGCCCTCCACTTT.

The rearrangement links TRBV5-1 to TRBJ1-2; TRBD1 is a possible D gene (5 bases). Germline values: CDR1 SGHRS, CDR2 YFSETQ. Trimming removed 0 bases at V and 7 bases at J, with 13 bases between. The CDR3 has 14 amino acids. CDR3 sequence: CASSLEGASSGYTF. Here the CDR3 DNA reads TGCGCCAGCAGCTTGGAAGGGGCTTCGTCTGGCTACACCTTC.

CDR3 sequence reads: CASSQVPNEQFF. DNA of the CDR3: TGTGCCAGCAGCCAAGTTCCAAATGAGCAGTTCTTC. V usage is TRBV4-2 and J usage is TRBJ2-1, with no clear D. The germline V gene has CDR1 LGHNA and CDR2 YNFKEQ. Trimming pared 1 base from V and 7 bases from J, leaving 5 bases between. This CDR3 is built from 12 residues.

J is TRBJ2-6 and V is TRBV5-8; D unclear. Germline CDR1 SGHTS, CDR2 YDEGEE. This CDR3 is 17 amino acids long. Trimming stripped 2 bases from V and 1 base from J, with 13 bases between. CDR3 amino acids: CASSFGQTHSGANVLTF. The CDR3 coding sequence is TGTGCCAGCAGCTTCGGCCAGACACATTCTGGGGCCAACGTCCTGACTTTC.

This clone was found once. V and J are TRBV5-1 and TRBJ2-5, with a weak D call TRBD1 (6 bases). The CDR3 covers 14 residues. V lost 10 bases and J lost 4, with 20 bases in between. Per germline, CDR1 SGHRS and CDR2 YFSETQ. The CDR3 DNA reads TGCGCCTCAACAGGCCAGGGGAAGGTAGAGACCCAGTACTTC. Residues: CASTGQGKVETQYF.

This sequence joins TRBV3-1 (or the pseudogene TRBV3-2) and TRBJ1-1, with 10 bases aligning to TRBD1. V shed 6 bases, J shed 5 bases, and the junction held 9 bases outside the gene matches. Germline V gene data show CDR1 as LGHDT and CDR2 as YNNKEL (reference sequence). This CDR3 spans 15 amino acids. CDR3 nucleotide sequence: TGTGCCAGCAGAATGAAAATGGGACAGGGGACTGAAGCTTTCTTT. This translates into CASRMKMGQGTEAFF.

This chain joins TRBV5-1 and TRBJ1-6, with TRBD1 matching 9 bases. V was pared by 4 bases and J by 4 bases, with 6 bases of the junction left unmatched. The CDR3 spans 16 residues. Germline V CDR1 and CDR2: SGHRS, YFSETQ. The CDR3 sequence: CASSNSGQGYNSPLHF. DNA of the CDR3: TGCGCCAGCAGCAACTCCGGACAGGGGTATAATTCACCCCTCCACTTT.

In this sample, this clone turned up once. The chain combines TRBV27 with TRBJ1-6; tentative D call: TRBD1 (5 bases). This CDR3 has 14 residues. CDR1 and CDR2 from the germline V gene are MNHEY and SMNVEV (reference sequence). Between the trimmed V and J ends, which lost 2 bases and 13 bases, there was a span of 15 bases. CDR3 nucleotides: TGTGCCAGCAGTTTAAGGGGAGGAGTGGGTCCCCTCCACTTT. Amino acids: CASSLRGGVGPLHF.

The chain combines TRBV19 with TRBJ1-1, with D possibly matching TRBD1 (5 bases). Germline V gives CDR1 LNHDA, CDR2 SQIVND (reference sequence). Trimming removed 5 bases at V and 7 bases at J, with 11 bases between. The CDR3 has 12 residues. CDR3 residues: CASSQTAIEAFF. Written as DNA, the CDR3 is TGTGCCAGTAGTCAGACAGCAATTGAAGCTTTCTTT.

J is TRBJ1-2 and V is TRBV6-2 or TRBV6-3; no clear D. In germline, CDR1 is MNHEY, CDR2 SVGEGT. V was cut by 4 bases and J by 0 bases, with 6 bases left in between. There are 13 residues in the CDR3. CDR3 sequence (DNA): TGTGCCAGCAGTTCTAGGCCTAACTATGGCTACACCTTC. Residues: CASSSRPNYGYTF.

V gene TRBV19 combines with J gene TRBJ2-2; 10 bases line up with TRBD1. The CDR3 has 14 amino acids. In germline, CDR1 is LNHDA, CDR2 SQIVND (reference sequence). V was pared by 11 bases and J by 4 bases, with 7 bases of the junction left unmatched. The chain's CDR3 is CAGRQGAGTGELFF. In DNA form, the CDR3 reads TGTGCCGGCCGACAGGGGGCCGGCACCGGGGAGCTGTTTTTT.

This rearrangement joins TRBV5-6 to TRBJ2-7, with 9 positions matching TRBD1. The CDR3 runs 14 residues. The ends lost 5 bases at V and 4 bases at J; junction bases unmatched: 7. Germline assignment: CDR1 SGHDT and CDR2 YYEEEE. The CDR3 DNA sequence: TGTGCCAGCAGGAAAATGGACAGGGGTTACGAGCAGTACTTC. It translates to CASRKMDRGYEQYF.

The V and J genes are TRBV15 and TRBJ1-4; a possible D gene is TRBD1 (5 bases). Trimming removed 5 bases at V and 10 bases at J, with 17 bases between. The germline CDR1 and CDR2 sequences are LNHNV and YYDKDF (reference sequence). This CDR3 has 14 residues. Here the CDR3 DNA reads TGTGCCACCAGCTCGGGGAGGGGAAGGGTAAAACTGTTTTTT. Amino acid sequence: CATSSGRGRVKLFF.

The chain combines TRBV5-6 with TRBJ2-5; perhaps TRBD2 as D (6 bases). Looked up from germline, CDR1 is SGHDT and CDR2 is YYEEEE. With 5 bases removed from V and 3 bases from J, the gap between germline ends came to 17 bases. The CDR3 has 15 residues. CDR3 residues: CASSFVYGGKETQYF. For the CDR3, the DNA is TGTGCCAGCAGTTTCGTATATGGGGGGAAAGAGACCCAGTACTTC.

This clone has only a few counts. This sample also contains other DNA sequences that code for the same CDR3. V usage is TRBV6-4 and J usage is TRBJ1-6; TRBD1 agrees at 9 bases. CDR1 and CDR2 (germline): MRHNA, SNTAGT. Losses at the gene ends were 2 bases for V and 10 bases for J; bases not matched to a gene: 3. CDR3 length: 14 residues. As DNA, the CDR3 is TGTGCCAGCAGTGACACGGACAGGGGCTCACCCCTCCACTTT. Translated, it gives CASSDTDRGSPLHF.

This chain links TRBV5-1 with TRBJ1-1; 7 positions agree with TRBD1. The CDR3 has 16 amino acids. V was pared by 4 bases and J by 1 base, with 10 bases of the junction left unmatched. The germline CDR1 and CDR2 sequences are SGHRS and YFSETQ. This CDR3 is CASSLRQGPSNTEAFF. The CDR3 coding sequence is TGCGCCAGCAGCCTCCGACAGGGTCCATCGAACACTGAAGCTTTCTTT. Filled out from reference TRBV5-1 and TRBJ1-1, the complete variable domain reads KAGVTQTPRYLIKTRGQQVTLSCSPISGHRSVSWYQQTPGQGLQFLFEYFSETQRNKGNFPGRFSGRQFSNSRSEMNVSTLELGDSALYLCASSLRQGPSNTEAFFGQGTRLTVV.